This TCR beta chain appears in the sequencing data of a study of shared clonotypes between healthy human individuals. Regarding the study as a whole: Naive subsets generally exceeded memory subsets in estimated richness. Compared with clonotypes that all four donors shared, non-shared clonotypes had lower generation probabilities.

Some clones are missing from TCRdb's copy, which holds only in-frame ones; the method was immunoSEQ multiplex PCR. Of 850,000 to 1,200,000 clones listed, about 80% were seen once; the top ten hold 1.4% to 1.5%. In its sample, this clone was seen a few times. What it binds is not known. Into CD45RA+ naive and CD45RA-negative memory subsets, the CD4+ cells were split. This CDR3 contains 13 residues. Germline V CDR1 and CDR2: SGHRS, YFSETQ. V gave up 0 bases and J gave up 7 bases; unmatched junction bases: 3. The receptor comes from a man between 18 and 35 years old in good health. Sequenced input: memory CD4+ T cells sorted from blood. Documented subset: CD45RA-negative fraction. V gene TRBV5-1 combines with J gene TRBJ2-7; 8 positions match TRBD1. The CDR3 nucleotides read TGCGCCAGCAGCTTGGGACAGGGGTGGGAGCAGTACTTC. It codes for CASSLGQGWEQYF.